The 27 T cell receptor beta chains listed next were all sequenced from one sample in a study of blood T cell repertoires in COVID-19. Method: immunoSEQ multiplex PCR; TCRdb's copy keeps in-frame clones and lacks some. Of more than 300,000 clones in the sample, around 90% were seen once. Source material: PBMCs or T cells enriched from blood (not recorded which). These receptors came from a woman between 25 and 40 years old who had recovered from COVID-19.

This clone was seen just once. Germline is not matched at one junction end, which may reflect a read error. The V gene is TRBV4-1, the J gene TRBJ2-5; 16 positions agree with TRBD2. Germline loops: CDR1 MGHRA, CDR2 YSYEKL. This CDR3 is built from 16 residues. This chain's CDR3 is CASSQGTSGGEETQYF. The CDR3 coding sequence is TGCGCCAGCAGTCAAGGGACTAGCGGGGGGGAAGAGACCCAGTACTTC.

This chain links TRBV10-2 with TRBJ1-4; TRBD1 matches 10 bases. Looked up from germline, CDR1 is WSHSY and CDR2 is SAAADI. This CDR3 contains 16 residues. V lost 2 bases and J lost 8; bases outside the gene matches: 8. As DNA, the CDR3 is TGCGCCAGCAGTGAGCGTCCGGGACAGGGGAGAGAAAAACTGTTTTTT. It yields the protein CASSERPGQGREKLFF.

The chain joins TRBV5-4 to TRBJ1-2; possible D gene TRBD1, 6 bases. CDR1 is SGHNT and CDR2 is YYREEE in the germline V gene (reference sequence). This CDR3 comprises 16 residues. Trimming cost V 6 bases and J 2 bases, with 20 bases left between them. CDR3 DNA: TGTGCCAGCAACTACCGATCCGGGGGGCCAAACTATGGCTACACCTTC. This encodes CASNYRSGGPNYGYTF.

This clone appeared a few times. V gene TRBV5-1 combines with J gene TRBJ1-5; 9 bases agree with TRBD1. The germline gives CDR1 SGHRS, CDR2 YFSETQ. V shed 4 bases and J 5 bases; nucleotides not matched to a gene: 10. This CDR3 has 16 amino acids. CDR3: CASSPTGQGNYQPQHF. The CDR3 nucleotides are TGCGCCAGCAGCCCAACCGGACAGGGGAACTATCAGCCCCAGCATTTT.

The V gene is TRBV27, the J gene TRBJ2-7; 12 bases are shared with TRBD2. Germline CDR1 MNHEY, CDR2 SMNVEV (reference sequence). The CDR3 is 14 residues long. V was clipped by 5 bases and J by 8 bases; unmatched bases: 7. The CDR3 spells CASSVTSGGWKQYF. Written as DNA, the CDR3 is TGTGCCAGCAGTGTGACTAGCGGGGGTTGGAAGCAGTACTTC.

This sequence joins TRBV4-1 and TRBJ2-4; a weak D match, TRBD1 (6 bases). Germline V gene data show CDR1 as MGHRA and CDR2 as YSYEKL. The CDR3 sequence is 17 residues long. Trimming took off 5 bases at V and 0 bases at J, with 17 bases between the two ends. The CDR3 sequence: CASSSVRDTLAKNIQYF. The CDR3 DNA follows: TGCGCCAGCAGCTCAGTCCGGGACACCCTAGCCAAAAACATTCAGTACTTC.

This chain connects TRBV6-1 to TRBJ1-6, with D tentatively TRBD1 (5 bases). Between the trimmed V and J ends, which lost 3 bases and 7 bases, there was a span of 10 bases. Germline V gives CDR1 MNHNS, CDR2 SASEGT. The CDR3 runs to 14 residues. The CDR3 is CASSDSGWNSPLHF. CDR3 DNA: TGTGCCAGCAGTGATTCAGGGTGGAATTCACCCCTCCACTTT.

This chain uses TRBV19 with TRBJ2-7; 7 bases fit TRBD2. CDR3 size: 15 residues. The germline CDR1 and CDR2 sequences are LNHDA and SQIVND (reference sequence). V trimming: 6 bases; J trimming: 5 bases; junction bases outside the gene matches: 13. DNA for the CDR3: TGTGCCAGTAGCAAGCCCTTGGGAGGGTGGCACGAGCAGTACTTC. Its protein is CASSKPLGGWHEQYF. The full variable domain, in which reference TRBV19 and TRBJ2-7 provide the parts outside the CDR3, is DGGITQSPKYLFRKEGQNVTLSCEQNLNHDAMYWYRQDPGQGLRLIYYSQIVNDFQKGDIAEGYSVSREKKESFPLTVTSAQKNPTAFYLCASSKPLGGWHEQYFGPGTRLTVT.

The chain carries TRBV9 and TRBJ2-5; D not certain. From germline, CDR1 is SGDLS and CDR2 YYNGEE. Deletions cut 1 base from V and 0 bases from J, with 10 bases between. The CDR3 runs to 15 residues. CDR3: CASSVSPRNQETQYF. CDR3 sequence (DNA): TGTGCCAGCAGCGTAAGCCCCCGCAACCAAGAGACCCAGTACTTC.

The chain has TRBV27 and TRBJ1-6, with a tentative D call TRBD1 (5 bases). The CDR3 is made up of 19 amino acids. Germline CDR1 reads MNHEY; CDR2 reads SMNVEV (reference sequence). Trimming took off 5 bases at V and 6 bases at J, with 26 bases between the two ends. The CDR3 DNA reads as TGTGCCAGCAGTCTTACAGGTACCTTCGGACGTAGTCGTAATTCACCCCTCCACTTT. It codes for CASSLTGTFGRSRNSPLHF.

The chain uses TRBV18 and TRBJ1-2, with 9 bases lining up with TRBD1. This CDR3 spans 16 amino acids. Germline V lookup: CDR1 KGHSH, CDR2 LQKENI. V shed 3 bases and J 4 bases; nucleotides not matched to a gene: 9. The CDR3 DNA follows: TGTGCCAGCTCACCGCCGGGACAGGGTAGCGGCTATGGCTACACCTTC. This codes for CASSPPGQGSGYGYTF.

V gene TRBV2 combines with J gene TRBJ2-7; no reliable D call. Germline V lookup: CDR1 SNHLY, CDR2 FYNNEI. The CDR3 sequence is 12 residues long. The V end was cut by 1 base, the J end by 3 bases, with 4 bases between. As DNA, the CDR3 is TGTGCCAGCAGTGAAGGAGGCTACGAGCAGTACTTC. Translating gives CASSEGGYEQYF.

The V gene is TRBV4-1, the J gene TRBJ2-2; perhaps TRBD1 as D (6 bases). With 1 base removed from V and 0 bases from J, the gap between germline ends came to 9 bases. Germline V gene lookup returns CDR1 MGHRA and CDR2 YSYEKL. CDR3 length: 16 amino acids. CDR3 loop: CASSQVKGANTGELFF. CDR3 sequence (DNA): TGCGCCAGCAGCCAAGTAAAGGGGGCGAACACCGGGGAGCTGTTTTTT.

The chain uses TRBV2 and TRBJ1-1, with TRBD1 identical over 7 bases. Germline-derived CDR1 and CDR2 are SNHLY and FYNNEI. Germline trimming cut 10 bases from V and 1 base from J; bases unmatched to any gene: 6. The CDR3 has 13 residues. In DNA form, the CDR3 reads TGTGCCATCGGAGACAGGGCGAACACTGAAGCTTTCTTT. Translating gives CAIGDRANTEAFF.

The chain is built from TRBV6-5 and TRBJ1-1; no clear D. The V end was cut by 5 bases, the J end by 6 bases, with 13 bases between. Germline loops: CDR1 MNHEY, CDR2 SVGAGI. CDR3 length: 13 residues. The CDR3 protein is CASSRGGFPEAFF. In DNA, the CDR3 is TGTGCCAGCAGTCGCGGTGGCTTCCCTGAAGCTTTCTTT.

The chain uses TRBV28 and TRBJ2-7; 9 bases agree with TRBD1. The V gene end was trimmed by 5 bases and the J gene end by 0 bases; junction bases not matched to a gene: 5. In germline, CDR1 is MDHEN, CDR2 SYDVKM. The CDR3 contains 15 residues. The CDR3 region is CASSRPTGGSYEQYF. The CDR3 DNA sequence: TGTGCCAGCAGTCGGCCGACAGGGGGCTCCTACGAGCAGTACTTC.

The DNA for the CDR3 is TGCGCCAGCAGTGTTGGCGGTCTCTACGAGCAGTACTTC. Amino acids: CASSVGGLYEQYF. The chain is built from TRBV10-1 and TRBJ2-7; the D is unclear. Germline assignment: CDR1 WNHNN and CDR2 SYGVQD (reference sequence). This CDR3 has 13 amino acids. Trimming shortened V by 4 bases and J by 3 bases, and 10 bases separated the two germline ends.

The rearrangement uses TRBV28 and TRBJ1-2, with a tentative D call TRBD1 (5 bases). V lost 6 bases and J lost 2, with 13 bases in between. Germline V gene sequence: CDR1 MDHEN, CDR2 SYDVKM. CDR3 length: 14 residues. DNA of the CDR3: TGTGCCAGCAGCCTACAAGGGGTAAACTATGGCTACACCTTC. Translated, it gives CASSLQGVNYGYTF.

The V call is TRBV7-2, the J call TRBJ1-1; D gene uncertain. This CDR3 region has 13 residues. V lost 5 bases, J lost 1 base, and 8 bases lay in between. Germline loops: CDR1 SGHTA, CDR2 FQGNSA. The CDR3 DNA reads TGTGCCAGCAGCCCGACACCGAACACTGAAGCTTTCTTT. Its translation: CASSPTPNTEAFF.

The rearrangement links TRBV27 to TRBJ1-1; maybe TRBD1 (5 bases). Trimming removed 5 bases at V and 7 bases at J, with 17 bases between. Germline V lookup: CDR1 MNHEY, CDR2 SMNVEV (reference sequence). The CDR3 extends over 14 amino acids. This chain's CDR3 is CASSPRGRGGEAFF. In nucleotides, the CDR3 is TGTGCCAGCAGTCCGCGGGGGAGGGGCGGTGAAGCTTTCTTT.

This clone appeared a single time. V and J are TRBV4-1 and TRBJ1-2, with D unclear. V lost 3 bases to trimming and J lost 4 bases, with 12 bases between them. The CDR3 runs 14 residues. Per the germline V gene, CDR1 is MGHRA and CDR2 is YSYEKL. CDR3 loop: CASSQSGGSYGYTF. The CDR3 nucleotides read TGCGCCAGCAGCCAGAGCGGTGGGAGCTATGGCTACACCTTC.

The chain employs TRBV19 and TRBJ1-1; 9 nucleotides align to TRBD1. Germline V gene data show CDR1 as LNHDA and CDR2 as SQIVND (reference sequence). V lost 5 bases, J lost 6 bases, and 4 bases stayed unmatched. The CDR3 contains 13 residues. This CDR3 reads CASSRQGVAEAFF. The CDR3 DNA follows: TGTGCCAGTAGTCGACAGGGGGTAGCTGAAGCTTTCTTT.

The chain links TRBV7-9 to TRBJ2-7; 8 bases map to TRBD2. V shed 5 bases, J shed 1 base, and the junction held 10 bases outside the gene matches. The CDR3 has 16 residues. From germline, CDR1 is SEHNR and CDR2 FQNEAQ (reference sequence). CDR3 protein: CASSPRGSGGSYEQYF. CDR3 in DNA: TGTGCCAGCAGCCCGCGTGGGAGCGGGGGATCCTACGAGCAGTACTTC.

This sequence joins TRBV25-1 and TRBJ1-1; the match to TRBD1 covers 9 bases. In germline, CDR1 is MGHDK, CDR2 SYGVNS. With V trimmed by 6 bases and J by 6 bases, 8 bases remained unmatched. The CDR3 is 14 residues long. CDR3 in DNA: TGTGCCAGCAGGGGTACAGGGGGCATCGCTGAAGCTTTCTTT. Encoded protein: CASRGTGGIAEAFF.

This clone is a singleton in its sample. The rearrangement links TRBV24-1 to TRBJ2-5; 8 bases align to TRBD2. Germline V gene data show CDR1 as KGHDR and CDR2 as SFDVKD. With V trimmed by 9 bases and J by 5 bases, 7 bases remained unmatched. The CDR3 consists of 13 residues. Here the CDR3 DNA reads TGTGCCACCCTCAAGACTAGCGCCGAGACCCAGTACTTC. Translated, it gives CATLKTSAETQYF.

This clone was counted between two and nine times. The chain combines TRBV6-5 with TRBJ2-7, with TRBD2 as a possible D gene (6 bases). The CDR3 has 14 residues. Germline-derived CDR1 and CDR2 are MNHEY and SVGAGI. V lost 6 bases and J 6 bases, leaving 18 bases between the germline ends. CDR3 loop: CASSVTWNGGEQYF. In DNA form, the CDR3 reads TGTGCCAGCAGCGTGACCTGGAACGGGGGCGAGCAGTACTTC.

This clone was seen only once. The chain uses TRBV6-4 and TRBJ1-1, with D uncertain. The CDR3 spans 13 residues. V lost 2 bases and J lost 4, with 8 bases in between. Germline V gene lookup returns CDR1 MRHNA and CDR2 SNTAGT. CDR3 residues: CASSDMGGTEAFF. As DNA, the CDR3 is TGTGCCAGCAGTGACATGGGAGGCACTGAAGCTTTCTTT.